This TCR beta chain was obtained from a study of shared clonotypes between healthy human individuals. Overall study results and limits: Donor clonotype sharing was expected to depend on sequencing depth. For naive CD4 cells, approximately 4.8% of clonotypes were shared across a handful of donors.

On this clone: The antigen remains undetermined.

The CDR3 totals 17 residues. CDR1 is SGHNT and CDR2 is YYREEE in the germline V gene (reference sequence). V lost 4 bases to trimming and J lost 5 bases; unmatched junction nucleotides: 9. Method: immunoSEQ multiplex PCR; TCRdb's copy keeps in-frame clones and lacks some. The sample records over 2 million clones, less than 95% being singletons. The origin of this receptor is a man between 18 and 35 years old in good health. Some clones in this sample may be carry-over from other donors' samples. The sequenced material came from naive CD4+ T cells from PBMCs. Subset described: CD45RA+ positively selected. The chain employs TRBV5-4 and TRBJ2-3, with 14 bases matching TRBD2. In DNA form, the CDR3 reads TGTGCCAGCAGCCGGAGACTAGCGGGAGGGGCCATAGATACGCAGTATTTT. As protein: CASSRRLAGGAIDTQYF.